This TCR beta chain was sequenced for a study of T cells in Graves' hyperthyroidism and ophthalmopathy. Study-wide points: Ophthalmopathy and stable hyperthyroidism were separated by a 13 V-J model.

Amplification of TCR beta CDR3 regions used RNA as the template. The HTBI primer set served for first-round RT-PCR of the TCR CDR3. TCRdb re-derived calls from the multiplex PCR reads in MiXCR, one entry per CDR3 protein. The profile shows a few hundred thousand distinct CDR3 sequences, 15% to 19% of them singletons. At least ten counts were recorded for this clonotype. Its antigen is undetermined. The TCR comes from a woman younger than 45 with Graves' hyperthyroidism. Material for sequencing was blood.

The chain's CDR3 is CASSRDTSNEQYF. The CDR3 DNA reads TGTGCCAGCAGCCGGGACACGTCGAACGAGCAGTACTTC. The V and J genes are TRBV3-1 and TRBJ2-7, with D possibly TRBD1 on 6 matching bases. The germline V gene encodes CDR1 LGHDT and CDR2 YNNKEL (reference sequence). CDR3 length equals 13 residues. Trimming took off 4 bases at V and 5 bases at J, with 12 bases between the two ends.